Listed below are T cell receptor beta chains from one sample, sequenced in a study of response to subunit inactivated influenza vaccine. MiXCR was run by TCRdb on the RT-PCR reads, yielding one entry per CDR3 protein. The data contain almost 250,000 distinct CDR3 sequences, more than 9% of them singletons. The material sequenced was non-naive T cells sorted from PBMCs, taken around two weeks before vaccination. These receptors came from a man between 50 and 59 years old who received an inactivated influenza vaccine. Both conserved end residues are part of each CDR3. Each record gives: V gene, clone size, D gene, J gene, CDR3 protein, CDR3 DNA. The D gene is left open where the match is weak. For some rows the clone size is stated as once, few or many, or as a class when expanded; others skip it.

TRBV28	few	-	TRBJ1-4	CASSLEFPGATNEKLFF	TGTGCCAGCAGTTTAGAGTTCCCGGGGGCGACTAATGAAAAACTGTTTTTT
TRBV4-3	-	-	TRBJ1-5	CASSQGEAANQPQHF	TGCGCCAGCAGCCAAGGTGAGGCAGCTAATCAGCCCCAGCATTTT
TRBV28	-	-	TRBJ2-5	CASSLPWGLETQYF	TGTGCCAGCAGTTTACCATGGGGCCTAGAGACCCAGTACTTC
TRBV4-3	once	TRBD2	TRBJ2-1	CASSPGTRTYNEQFF	TGCGCCAGCAGCCCCGGGACTAGAACTTACAATGAGCAGTTCTTC
TRBV5-5	few	-	TRBJ2-7	CASSFGIQDVYEQYF	TGTGCCAGCAGCTTTGGCATACAGGACGTCTACGAGCAGTACTTC
TRBV7-9	many	-	TRBJ2-5	CASSPRGGAVTQYF	TGTGCCAGCAGCCCTCGGGGCGGGGCGGTGACCCAGTACTTC
TRBV4-3	-	TRBD2	TRBJ2-7	CASSQDWTSGGPEQYF	TGCGCCAGCAGCCAAGATTGGACTAGCGGGGGCCCTGAGCAGTACTTC
TRBV5-1	many	-	TRBJ2-5	CASSLFTSSETQYF	TGCGCCAGCAGCTTGTTTACTAGCTCAGAGACCCAGTACTTC
TRBV11-2	-	-	TRBJ2-5	CASSLGAAETQYF	TGTGCCAGCAGCCTAGGGGCAGCGGAGACCCAGTACTTC
TRBV7-9	many	TRBD1	TRBJ1-5	CASSLGTGSQPQHF	TGTGCCAGCAGCTTAGGGACAGGGAGTCAGCCCCAGCATTTT
TRBV7-2	-	-	TRBJ1-1	CASSLRRYTEAFF	TGTGCCAGCAGCCTAAGACGGTACACTGAAGCTTTCTTT
TRBV6-2/TRBV6-3	-	-	TRBJ2-7	CASSYRSGAYEQYF	TGTGCCAGCAGTTACCGGTCAGGAGCCTACGAGCAGTACTTC
TRBV20-1	few	-	TRBJ2-5	CSAQEAGVETQYF	TGCAGTGCCCAGGAAGCGGGTGTAGAGACCCAGTACTTC
TRBV4-1	once	TRBD2	TRBJ2-5	CASSQGLRGGLWETQYF	TGCGCCAGCAGCCAGGGGCTGCGGGGGGGCCTCTGGGAGACCCAGTACTTC
TRBV10-1	many	-	TRBJ2-1	CASAGDLYNEQFF	TGCGCCAGTGCAGGGGACCTGTACAATGAGCAGTTCTTC